This TCR beta chain derives from a study of blood T cell repertoires in COVID-19. Study-level information: The analysed material was cDNA or gDNA that came from T cells, B-cell-depleted T cells, or PBMCs.

The table came from immunoSEQ multiplex PCR; TCRdb's copy has only in-frame clones and leaves some out. The top ten clones hold approximately 4.1% of a sample with 60,000 to 70,000 clones, about 86% of them seen once. This clone came up a few times. Between the trimmed V and J ends, which lost 3 bases and 5 bases, there was a span of 13 bases. CDR1 MNHNS and CDR2 SASEGT come from the germline V gene. The CDR3 is 14 amino acids. The chain carries TRBV6-1 and TRBJ1-1; unclear D gene. Sequenced material: peripheral blood. The TCR was taken from a woman aged 60-70 years with acute or convalescent COVID-19. CDR3 coding DNA: TGTGCCAGCAGTGACCACCATCGAGGGACTGAAGCTTTCTTT. Its translation: CASSDHHRGTEAFF.